The 20 T cell receptor beta chains given below trace back to one sample, sequenced in a study of T cell changes during pregnancy in multiple sclerosis. Produced via immunoSEQ multiplex PCR; TCRdb's table is partial and in-frame only. The repertoire consists of approximately 99,000 clones, with approximately 90% occurring once and the leading ten covering approximately 0.8%. Here the sequenced sample was peripheral blood, taken in the second trimester of pregnancy. The receptors here all came from a female donor in good health, enrolled as a control in a pregnancy study.

The chain has TRBV28 and TRBJ1-1; D is unresolved. CDR3 length equals 19 residues. The V gene's germline CDR1 is MDHEN and CDR2 SYDVKM. V was clipped by 2 bases and J by 5 bases, with 27 bases between them. CDR3 in DNA: TGTGCCAGCAGTTTAACCAATATAAAACAAGATGGTGGGAGGACTGAAGCTTTCTTT. Translated, it gives CASSLTNIKQDGGRTEAFF. The full variable domain, rest sourced from reference TRBV28 and TRBJ1-1, is DVKVTQSSRYLVKRTGEKVFLECVQDMDHENMFWYRQDPGLGLRLIYFSYDVKMKEKGDIPEGYSVSREKKERFSLILESASTNQTSMYLCASSLTNIKQDGGRTEAFFGQGTRLTVV.

V and J are TRBV5-5 and TRBJ2-7; possible D gene TRBD1, 7 bases. Looked up from germline, CDR1 is SGHKS and CDR2 is YYEKEE (reference sequence). The germline V and J ends were trimmed by 4 bases and 3 bases, with 11 bases remaining between them. This CDR3 spans 13 amino acids. The CDR3 region has the DNA TGTGCCAGCAGCCGCGGGACAGTCTACGAGCAGTACTTC. It codes for CASSRGTVYEQYF.

The chain has TRBV5-8 and TRBJ1-1; 8 bases agree with TRBD1. The trim removed 4 bases at V and 10 bases at J, leaving 6 bases unmatched. The CDR3 is 12 residues long. CDR1 and CDR2 (germline): SGHTS, YDEGEE. The CDR3 DNA follows: TGTGCCAGCAGCGGGGACAGGCGAACAGCTTTCTTT. It is translated as CASSGDRRTAFF.

The rearrangement links TRBV9 to TRBJ2-3; the match to TRBD2 covers 8 bases. This CDR3 is 16 amino acids long. Germline V gene lookup returns CDR1 SGDLS and CDR2 YYNGEE. V was clipped by 3 bases and J by 5 bases; unmatched bases: 11. This CDR3 is CASSGIMGLGLDTQYF. CDR3 coding DNA: TGTGCCAGCAGCGGGATTATGGGACTAGGTTTAGATACGCAGTATTTT.

The rearrangement links TRBV27 to TRBJ2-1; 14 bases fit TRBD2. The germline V gene encodes CDR1 MNHEY and CDR2 SMNVEV (reference sequence). The V segment lost 3 bases and the J segment 6 bases; nucleotides outside the gene matches: 1. CDR3 length: 15 residues. In DNA, the CDR3 is TGTGCCAGCAGTTTTGGACTAGCGGGAGGCAATGAGCAGTTCTTC. As protein: CASSFGLAGGNEQFF.

This clone was detected a few times. The chain links TRBV5-8 to TRBJ1-1, with a possible D match to TRBD1 (5 bases). Germline V CDR1 and CDR2: SGHTS, YDEGEE. CDR3 length: 16 amino acids. Trimming shortened V by 7 bases and J by 7 bases, and 26 bases separated the two germline ends. This CDR3 is CASRPWGMGGEGEAFF. CDR3 coding DNA: TGTGCCAGCCGACCGTGGGGGATGGGGGGAGAGGGTGAAGCTTTCTTT.

The V gene is TRBV14, the J gene TRBJ1-3; 7 bases line up with TRBD1. Germline V gene lookup returns CDR1 SGHDN and CDR2 FVKESK. Trimming removed 0 bases from V and 0 bases from J; junction bases left unmatched: 5. The CDR3 consists of 17 residues. Here the CDR3 DNA reads TGTGCCAGCAGCCAAGATCATTGGGACAGCTCTGGAAACACCATATATTTT. It is translated as CASSQDHWDSSGNTIYF.

This chain uses TRBV4-2 with TRBJ1-2, with 10 nucleotides matching TRBD1. Germline V gives CDR1 LGHNA, CDR2 YNFKEQ. J was trimmed by 4 bases and V by 1 base; bases with no gene match: 3. This CDR3 has 15 amino acids. The CDR3, as DNA: TGTGCCAGCAGCCAAGGGACAGGGGGGGGCTATGGCTACACCTTC. Residues: CASSQGTGGGYGYTF.

The rearrangement joins TRBV28 to TRBJ2-7; 7 bases match TRBD1. The CDR3 sequence is 17 residues long. Germline V gene sequence: CDR1 MDHEN, CDR2 SYDVKM. Trimming at V came to 4 bases and at J to 2 bases, leaving 14 bases not matched to a gene. The chain's CDR3 is CASSSLYRDSLTYEQYF. CDR3 in DNA: TGTGCCAGCAGTTCCTTATACCGGGACAGCTTAACCTACGAGCAGTACTTC. The full variable domain, rest sourced from reference TRBV28 and TRBJ2-7, is DVKVTQSSRYLVKRTGEKVFLECVQDMDHENMFWYRQDPGLGLRLIYFSYDVKMKEKGDIPEGYSVSREKKERFSLILESASTNQTSMYLCASSSLYRDSLTYEQYFGPGTRLTVT.

This clone occurred once. The CDR3 bases are TGTGCCAGTAGTCGGGACAGGAGCTCTGGAAACACCATATATTTT. Translated, it gives CASSRDRSSGNTIYF. This chain uses TRBV19 with TRBJ1-3, with 8 bases identical to TRBD1. CDR1 and CDR2 (germline): LNHDA, SQIVND (reference sequence). Trimming took 5 bases from V and 0 from J; bases not matched to a gene: 3. The CDR3 is 15 residues long. The full variable domain, with the rest looked up from reference TRBV19 and TRBJ1-3, is DGGITQSPKYLFRKEGQNVTLSCEQNLNHDAMYWYRQDPGQGLRLIYYSQIVNDFQKGDIAEGYSVSREKKESFPLTVTSAQKNPTAFYLCASSRDRSSGNTIYFGEGSWLTVV.

The chain employs TRBV6-1 and TRBJ1-3; D unclear. Germline V gene data show CDR1 as MNHNS and CDR2 as SASEGT. V lost 1 base and J lost 2, with 9 bases in between. The CDR3 sequence is 15 residues long. The chain's CDR3 is CASSEEGDPGNTIYF. The CDR3 DNA follows: TGTGCCAGCAGTGAAGAGGGAGATCCTGGAAACACCATATATTTT.

The chain is built from TRBV7-6 and TRBJ2-7, with TRBD1 matching 10 bases. Germline CDR1 and CDR2: SGHVS and FNYEAQ. The CDR3 is made up of 14 amino acids. J lost 3 bases, V lost 6 bases, and 5 bases had no gene match. CDR3 sequence reads: CASSWDRGNYEQYF. As DNA, the CDR3 is TGTGCCAGCAGTTGGGACAGGGGAAACTACGAGCAGTACTTC.

This chain uses TRBV28 with TRBJ1-5, with unresolved D. The CDR3 extends over 12 amino acids. V was shortened by 5 bases and J by 7 bases, with 9 bases between the two germline ends. The germline CDR1 and CDR2 sequences are MDHEN and SYDVKM. CDR3 nucleotides: TGTGCCAGCAGTAGGGAGGGACAGCCCCAGCATTTT. Protein sequence: CASSREGQPQHF. The complete variable domain, with remaining parts taken from reference TRBV28 and TRBJ1-5, reads DVKVTQSSRYLVKRTGEKVFLECVQDMDHENMFWYRQDPGLGLRLIYFSYDVKMKEKGDIPEGYSVSREKKERFSLILESASTNQTSMYLCASSREGQPQHFGDGTRLSIL.

The CDR3 region has the DNA TGCGCCAGCAGCTTGCGGCACTCGGGACAGGGCGCGGGGTTTAACTATGGCTACACCTTC. It translates to CASSLRHSGQGAGFNYGYTF. The genes are TRBV5-1 and TRBJ1-2, with TRBD1 matching over 9 bases. This CDR3 has 20 residues. The ends lost 1 base at V and 1 base at J; junction bases unmatched: 17. Germline V CDR1 and CDR2: SGHRS, YFSETQ.

This clone came up a few times. This chain uses TRBV6-4 with TRBJ2-2, with a weak D call TRBD2 (6 bases). The V and J ends lost 4 bases and 3 bases respectively, with 6 bases between them. CDR1 is MRHNA and CDR2 is SNTAGT in the germline V gene. This CDR3 is built from 13 residues. CDR3 sequence reads: CASSAGDTGELFF. The CDR3 DNA reads as TGTGCCAGCAGTGCGGGAGACACCGGGGAGCTGTTTTTT.

This rearrangement joins TRBV7-9 to TRBJ2-2, with D tentatively TRBD1 (5 bases). Trimming took 6 bases from V and 1 from J, leaving 15 bases between them. The CDR3 is 16 residues long. Germline CDR1 is SEHNR and CDR2 is FQNEAQ (reference sequence). The CDR3 is CASSSRDSQNTGELFF. The CDR3 DNA follows: TGTGCCAGCAGTTCTCGAGACAGTCAGAACACCGGGGAGCTGTTTTTT.

The chain recombines TRBV4-3 with TRBJ1-4; 7 bases match TRBD1. CDR3 size: 15 residues. Germline V lookup: CDR1 LGHNA, CDR2 YSLEER. V was pared by 4 bases and J by 8 bases, with 10 bases of the junction left unmatched. The CDR3 protein is CASSLSWDSSEKLFF. DNA for the CDR3: TGCGCCAGCAGCCTTTCGTGGGACAGCTCGGAAAAACTGTTTTTT.

The chain has TRBV7-2 and TRBJ1-1; perhaps TRBD1 as D (5 bases). The germline V and J ends were trimmed by 1 base and 9 bases, with 9 bases remaining between them. Germline lookup yields CDR1 SGHTA and CDR2 FQGNSA. This CDR3 is 12 amino acids long. In DNA form, the CDR3 reads TGTGCCAGCAGCTTAGTGGGGGGTAAAGCTTTCTTT. It codes for CASSLVGGKAFF.

This clone was seen a single time. This sequence joins TRBV10-2 and TRBJ2-5; 7 nucleotides line up with TRBD2. The CDR3 length is 13 residues. The V and J ends lost 5 bases and 5 bases, in that order; junction bases with no gene match: 5. Germline V gene sequence: CDR1 WSHSY, CDR2 SAAADI. CDR3 residues: CASSSLAKETQYF. The CDR3 DNA is TGCGCCAGCAGTTCACTAGCGAAGGAGACCCAGTACTTC.

The chain combines TRBV4-2 with TRBJ2-1; 11 bases align to TRBD1. Per germline, CDR1 LGHNA and CDR2 YNFKEQ. The CDR3 is made up of 17 amino acids. Trimming took 1 base from V and 8 from J; bases not matched to a gene: 10. The CDR3 DNA is TGTGCCAGCAGCCAAGGTACGGAGGACAGGGGGCGGGATGAGCAGTTCTTC. Translating it yields CASSQGTEDRGRDEQFF.